This T cell receptor (beta chain) was captured in a study of blood T cell repertoires in COVID-19. About the study: The United States, Italy and Spain provided the acute and convalescent COVID-19 samples.

Comment on this clone: Different DNA sequences within this sample yield the same CDR3.

In the source study's methods: Amplification of reference gene primers provided the estimated nucleated cell counts. Sequenced by immunoSEQ multiplex PCR; TCRdb stores in-frame clones only, minus some. D and trimming come from the DNA, and the V and J calls and clone size come from that table. The table has 150,000 to 200,000 clones, 86% seen once. The receptor's source is a woman in her 70s with acute or convalescent COVID-19. Sequenced: peripheral blood.

Here the CDR3 DNA reads TGTGCCAGCAGCCTAGCGGGTTACGAGCAGTACTTC. It translates to CASSLAGYEQYF. V gene TRBV28 combines with J gene TRBJ2-7, with TRBD2 identical over 8 bases. There are 12 residues in the CDR3. With 6 bases clipped from V and 4 bases from J, the junction kept 2 bases outside the gene matches. Germline CDR1 and CDR2: MDHEN and SYDVKM.